This T cell receptor beta chain stems from a study of blood T cell repertoires in COVID-19. Overall study: In each case, the material was cDNA or gDNA derived from T cells, B-cell-depleted T cells, or PBMCs.

V lost 5 bases to trimming and J lost 2 bases, with 4 bases between them. This CDR3 is built from 11 residues. It was during active infection that Seattle patients were enrolled and then longitudinally followed. Per the original methods: Amplified reference gene primers provided the basis for estimating nucleated cell counts. TCRdb's copy holds only in-frame clones and misses some; the assay was immunoSEQ multiplex PCR. That table gives V, J and clone size, and the DNA gave D and trimming. The sample yields roughly 180,000 clones, roughly 79% seen once. Specimen: peripheral blood. The sequence came from a woman aged 40 to 49 with COVID-19, enrolled during active disease. This chain uses TRBV12-3 or TRBV12-4 with TRBJ2-7; no clear D. CDR3 residues: CASSNTYEQYF. The DNA of the CDR3 is TGTGCCAGCAGTAATACCTACGAGCAGTACTTC.